The 30 T cell receptor beta chains presented below share a single source sample, sequenced in a study of regulatory T cells in long-lasting Graves disease. CDR3 regions were amplified by Arm-PCR using iRepertoire HTBI primers to build TCR beta libraries. TCRdb reanalysed the multiplex PCR reads using MiXCR and keeps one entry per CDR3 protein. The sample yields about 380,000 distinct CDR3 sequences, around 15% seen once. The time point here: newly diagnosed GD, antithyroid drugs for less than 3 months. Construction of the TCR library relied on RNA isolated from PBMCs. This material consisted of peripheral blood mononuclear cells (PBMCs), taken at new diagnosis, from a patient treated with antithyroid drugs. Every receptor here comes from a female donor with Graves disease.

This clonotype was picked up many times. This chain joins TRBV27 and TRBJ2-2; 7 bases map to TRBD2. Germline V gene data show CDR1 as MNHEY and CDR2 as SMNVEV (reference sequence). The CDR3 consists of 16 residues. Unmatched junction bases numbered 3, after V lost 0 bases and J lost 2 bases. The CDR3 sequence is CASSLSASGNTGELFF. The DNA for the CDR3 is TGTGCCAGCAGTTTATCGGCTAGCGGTAACACCGGGGAGCTGTTTTTT.

The chain uses TRBV25-1 and TRBJ1-1; D is possibly TRBD1 (5 bases). The CDR3 has 15 amino acids. CDR1 is MGHDK and CDR2 is SYGVNS in the germline V gene. V lost 4 bases and J lost 1, with 13 bases in between. CDR3 bases: TGTGCCAGCAGTGGGGGCAGGGCCACGAACACTGAAGCTTTCTTT. Translating gives CASSGGRATNTEAFF.

In its sample, this clonotype was seen many times. J is TRBJ1-1 and V is TRBV6-2 or TRBV6-3; unclear D gene. V was shortened by 0 bases and J by 5 bases, with 10 bases between the two germline ends. CDR1 and CDR2 from the germline V gene are MNHEY and SVGEGT. This CDR3 is built from 14 residues. The CDR3 reads CASSYSDQYTEAFF. CDR3 nucleotides: TGTGCCAGCAGTTACTCGGACCAGTATACTGAAGCTTTCTTT.

This clonotype was found many times. The chain has TRBV29-1 and TRBJ2-7, with TRBD1 as a possible D gene (6 bases). Germline CDR1 and CDR2: SQVTM and ANQGSEA. This CDR3 is built from 13 residues. V shed 7 bases and J shed 0 bases, with 13 bases lying between them. DNA for the CDR3: TGCAGCGCCTCGCCAGGGGTCTCCTACGAGCAGTACTTC. It encodes CSASPGVSYEQYF.

Worth noting for this clonotype: In this CDR3 the conserved last residue, phenylalanine or tryptophan, is missing, so a read error is likely. The rearrangement uses TRBV18 and TRBJ2-1; D is perhaps TRBD1 (5 bases). V was clipped by 0 bases and J by 6 bases, with 9 bases between them. The CDR3 length is 14 residues. The V gene's germline CDR1 is KGHSH and CDR2 LQKENI. CDR3 amino acids: CASSPPRTLNEQFS. CDR3 in DNA: TGTGCCAGCTCACCACCGAGGACACTCAATGAGCAGTTCTCC.

In its sample, this clonotype was seen many times. This rearrangement joins TRBV28 to TRBJ2-3, with D unclear. The V end lost 3 bases, the J end lost 0 bases, and 10 bases lay between the germline ends. There are 15 residues in the CDR3. Germline V gene data show CDR1 as MDHEN and CDR2 as SYDVKM. For the CDR3, the DNA is TGTGCCAGCAGTTTGACACGGATTAGCACAGATACGCAGTATTTT. Translating it yields CASSLTRISTDTQYF. The variable domain in full, with the rest retrieved from reference TRBV28 and TRBJ2-3, is DVKVTQSSRYLVKRTGEKVFLECVQDMDHENMFWYRQDPGLGLRLIYFSYDVKMKEKGDIPEGYSVSREKKERFSLILESASTNQTSMYLCASSLTRISTDTQYFGPGTRLTVL.

The V gene is TRBV4-3, the J gene TRBJ1-5; D is perhaps TRBD1 (6 bases). CDR3 length: 14 residues. From germline, CDR1 is LGHNA and CDR2 YSLEER. V was shortened by 0 bases and J by 5 bases, with 8 bases between the two germline ends. CDR3 region: CASSQDTGYQPQHF. DNA of the CDR3: TGCGCCAGCAGCCAAGATACAGGGTATCAGCCCCAGCATTTT.

The sample holds many counts of this clonotype. V is TRBV20-1 and J is TRBJ2-1; D is perhaps TRBD1 (6 bases). Germline assignment: CDR1 DFQATT and CDR2 SNEGSKA (reference sequence). V lost 3 bases, J lost 4 bases, and 16 bases lay in between. The CDR3 is 15 residues long. The CDR3 protein is CSASPAQGIYNEQFF. CDR3 in DNA: TGCAGTGCTAGTCCGGCCCAGGGGATATACAATGAGCAGTTCTTC.

This clonotype was counted many times. This sequence joins TRBV27 and TRBJ1-4, with 7 bases lining up with TRBD1. Germline CDR1 and CDR2: MNHEY and SMNVEV (reference sequence). The trim removed 3 bases at V and 7 bases at J, leaving 2 bases unmatched. CDR3 length: 13 residues. The CDR3 coding sequence is TGTGCCAGCAGTTTCAGGGGGAGTGAAAAACTGTTTTTT. Protein: CASSFRGSEKLFF.

This clonotype was recorded many times. This chain connects TRBV28 to TRBJ2-1; possibly TRBD2 for D (6 bases). V shed 3 bases and J shed 2 bases, with 11 bases lying between them. Germline values: CDR1 MDHEN, CDR2 SYDVKM. This CDR3 spans 15 amino acids. The CDR3 DNA reads as TGTGCCAGCAGTTTGGTATTAGCGGCCTACAATGAGCAGTTCTTC. Encoded protein: CASSLVLAAYNEQFF.

This clonotype was recorded many times. This sequence joins TRBV11-2 and TRBJ1-1, with 7 bases identical to TRBD1. V was pared by 2 bases and J by 0 bases, with 3 bases of the junction left unmatched. The length of the CDR3 is 15 residues. CDR1 and CDR2 from the germline V gene are SGHAT and FQNNGV. The chain's CDR3 is CASSLWTGMNTEAFF. In nucleotides, the CDR3 is TGTGCCAGCAGCTTATGGACAGGCATGAACACTGAAGCTTTCTTT.

At least ten counts were recorded for this clonotype. The chain has TRBV6-2 or TRBV6-3 and TRBJ2-3, with 8 bases aligning to TRBD2. CDR3 length equals 16 residues. CDR1 is MNHEY, CDR2 SVGEGT, per germline. V shed 6 bases and J 5 bases; nucleotides not matched to a gene: 13. The CDR3 sequence: CASRELRGGRGDTQYF. The DNA of the CDR3 is TGTGCCAGCAGAGAACTTCGGGGGGGCCGGGGAGATACGCAGTATTTT.

The rearrangement links TRBV24-1 to TRBJ1-6, with unresolved D. Germline CDR1 KGHDR, CDR2 SFDVKD. This CDR3 region has 13 residues. Trimming removed 4 bases from V and 7 bases from J, with 7 bases in between. The CDR3 spells CATSDRKNSPLHF. The DNA for the CDR3 is TGTGCCACCAGTGACCGGAAAAATTCACCCCTCCACTTT.

This clonotype occurred many times. The V call is TRBV3-1, the J call TRBJ2-3; D is undetermined. V dropped 8 bases and J dropped 3 bases, with 9 bases sitting between them. Germline loops: CDR1 LGHDT, CDR2 YNNKEL (reference sequence). This CDR3 is built from 12 residues. The CDR3 DNA reads as TGTGCCAGCGGGGAAACGACAGATACGCAGTATTTT. It encodes CASGETTDTQYF.

This clonotype was recorded at least ten times. The CDR3 loop reads CSAKDPIEGTQYF. As DNA, the CDR3 is TGCAGTGCCAAGGACCCTATCGAGGGGACCCAGTACTTC. The rearrangement joins TRBV20-1 to TRBJ2-5; D might be TRBD2 (5 bases). Trimming pared 6 bases from V and 7 bases from J, leaving 18 bases between. The V gene's germline CDR1 is DFQATT and CDR2 SNEGSKA (reference sequence). The CDR3 length is 13 residues.

V and J are TRBV7-2 and TRBJ2-3, with a weak D call TRBD2 (6 bases). CDR1 is SGHTA and CDR2 is FQGNSA in the germline V gene. The CDR3 spans 16 residues. Trimming shortened V by 5 bases and J by 1 base, and 16 bases separated the two germline ends. CDR3 sequence reads: CASSLHGTSRTDTQYF. DNA of the CDR3: TGTGCCAGCAGCCTTCACGGGACTTCCCGCACAGATACGCAGTATTTT. Combining the CDR3 with reference TRBV7-2 and TRBJ2-3 gives the whole variable domain GAGVSQSPSNKVTEKGKDVELRCDPISGHTALYWYRQSLGQGLEFLIYFQGNSAPDKSGLPSDRFSAERTGGSVSTLTIQRTQQEDSAVYLCASSLHGTSRTDTQYFGPGTRLTVL.

This clonotype came up many times. The rearrangement links TRBV11-2 to TRBJ1-3, with D tentatively TRBD1 (5 bases). V dropped 3 bases and J dropped 2 bases, with 8 bases sitting between them. Germline CDR1 reads SGHAT; CDR2 reads FQNNGV. The CDR3 covers 14 residues. DNA for the CDR3: TGTGCCAGCAGCTTTTCAGGGACTGGAAACACCATATATTTT. Residues: CASSFSGTGNTIYF. The entire variable domain, with the rest obtained from reference TRBV11-2 and TRBJ1-3, is as follows: EAGVAQSPRYKIIEKRQSVAFWCNPISGHATLYWYQQILGQGPKLLIQFQNNGVVDDSQLPKDRFSAERLKGVDSTLKIQPAKLEDSAVYLCASSFSGTGNTIYFGEGSWLTVV.

This clonotype was seen ten or more times. The chain combines TRBV5-1 with TRBJ1-2, with D perhaps matching TRBD1 (5 bases). Germline CDR1 reads SGHRS; CDR2 reads YFSETQ. V lost 6 bases, J lost 3 bases, and 12 bases lay in between. The CDR3 contains 13 residues. CDR3 amino acids: CASTGDGDYGYTF. CDR3 coding DNA: TGCGCCAGCACCGGGGACGGAGACTATGGCTACACCTTC.

This clonotype was recorded many times. The V call is TRBV18, the J call TRBJ1-1; TRBD1 is a possible D gene (6 bases). V lost 3 bases and J lost 7, with 12 bases in between. Germline loops: CDR1 KGHSH, CDR2 LQKENI. The CDR3 runs to 13 residues. CDR3 DNA sequence: TGTGCCAGCTCACCTTCGGACAGCCGTGAAGCTTTCTTT. Protein: CASSPSDSREAFF.

This clonotype appeared many times. The gene calls are TRBV3-1 and TRBJ2-1; D is ambiguous. The germline V gene encodes CDR1 LGHDT and CDR2 YNNKEL (reference sequence). Trimming shortened V by 1 base and J by 3 bases, and 4 bases separated the two germline ends. CDR3 length: 13 amino acids. The CDR3 region has the DNA TGTGCCAGCAGCCAAGGTCGCTACAATGAGCAGTTCTTC. Protein product: CASSQGRYNEQFF.

There are many counts of this clonotype. The rearrangement uses TRBV28 and TRBJ2-7, with TRBD1 identical over 7 bases. Unmatched junction bases numbered 4, after V lost 3 bases and J lost 5 bases. Germline CDR1 and CDR2: MDHEN and SYDVKM. This CDR3 has 13 amino acids. This CDR3 reads CASSLRGLNEQYF. The DNA for the CDR3 is TGTGCCAGCAGTTTGAGGGGGCTCAACGAGCAGTACTTC.

J is TRBJ2-2 and V is TRBV5-1; D unresolved. The germline V and J ends were trimmed by 4 bases and 6 bases, with 4 bases remaining between them. Germline V lookup: CDR1 SGHRS, CDR2 YFSETQ. The CDR3 is 11 amino acids. The DNA of the CDR3 is TGCGCCAGCAGCGAGGCCGGGGAGCTGTTTTTT. This translates into CASSEAGELFF.

There are many counts of this clonotype. V usage is TRBV7-9 and J usage is TRBJ2-2, with TRBD2 identical over 9 bases. With 4 bases clipped from V and 0 bases from J, the junction kept 9 bases outside the gene matches. In germline, CDR1 is SEHNR, CDR2 FQNEAQ (reference sequence). The CDR3 runs 18 residues. The CDR3 DNA follows: TGTGCCAGCAGCTACACCTTCCTAGCGGGATCGAACACCGGGGAGCTGTTTTTT. This sequence encodes CASSYTFLAGSNTGELFF.

This clonotype has more than one count but fewer than ten. The rearrangement uses TRBV11-2 and TRBJ1-6; TRBD1 might be the D (6 bases). The CDR3 runs to 18 residues. The V end lost 0 bases, the J end lost 7 bases, and 19 bases lay between the germline ends. Germline assignment: CDR1 SGHAT and CDR2 FQNNGV. DNA for the CDR3: TGTGCCAGCAGCTTAGACCGGATTCCGGGCAGGGGCAATTCACCCCTCCACTTT. Encoded protein: CASSLDRIPGRGNSPLHF.

This clonotype was counted ten times or more. J is TRBJ1-5 and V is TRBV27, with D unclear. This CDR3 comprises 15 residues. Trimming shortened V by 0 bases and J by 2 bases, and 8 bases separated the two germline ends. CDR1 is MNHEY, CDR2 SMNVEV, per germline (reference sequence). CDR3 in amino acids: CASSLSWAGNQPQHF. In DNA form, the CDR3 reads TGTGCCAGCAGTTTATCATGGGCAGGCAATCAGCCCCAGCATTTT.

This clonotype was recorded many times. V gene TRBV18 combines with J gene TRBJ2-5; 8 bases line up with TRBD2. After removal of 3 bases from V and 5 bases from J, the junction contained 5 bases not matched to a gene. This CDR3 spans 14 amino acids. Per the germline V gene, CDR1 is KGHSH and CDR2 is LQKENI. The CDR3 sequence is CASSPRAGEETQYF. CDR3 DNA sequence: TGTGCCAGCTCACCCCGAGCGGGAGAGGAGACCCAGTACTTC.

This sequence joins TRBV6-1 and TRBJ1-1, with D hard to call. With 7 bases removed from V and 4 bases from J, the gap between germline ends came to 16 bases. Germline V gene sequence: CDR1 MNHNS, CDR2 SASEGT. The CDR3 length is 14 residues. The CDR3 DNA reads TGTGCCAGCAAACGAGGCGGTTTCAGCACTGAAGCTTTCTTT. The encoded protein is CASKRGGFSTEAFF.

A note on this clonotype: Just one base apart from a much larger clone, this may be a read error. The chain recombines TRBV7-2 with TRBJ1-6, with TRBD1 as a possible D gene (6 bases). The CDR3 runs 13 residues. Looked up from germline, CDR1 is SGHTA and CDR2 is FQGNSA. V lost 11 bases to trimming and J lost 5 bases, with 13 bases between them. This chain's CDR3 is CACTGQNNSPLHF. CDR3 bases: TGTGCCTGCACGGGACAAAATAATTCACCCCTCCACTTT.

This clonotype has at least ten counts. The chain uses TRBV28 and TRBJ1-2, with D hard to call. This CDR3 has 15 amino acids. CDR1 and CDR2 from the germline V gene are MDHEN and SYDVKM. V was trimmed by 8 bases and J by 5 bases, leaving 21 bases between them. In DNA, the CDR3 is TGTGCCAGCTACTCTCCCCCCTCCCTGCGGTATGGCTACACCTTC. Protein product: CASYSPPSLRYGYTF.

This clonotype was seen repeatedly, ten times or more. V usage is TRBV5-6 and J usage is TRBJ2-7; TRBD2 might be the D (6 bases). Trimming stripped 4 bases from V and 1 base from J, with 15 bases between. Germline CDR1 SGHDT, CDR2 YYEEEE. The CDR3 contains 15 residues. CDR3 loop: CASSGLAGISYEQYF. DNA of the CDR3: TGTGCCAGCAGCGGGTTGGCGGGGATATCCTACGAGCAGTACTTC.